One sample yielded the 3 T cell receptor beta chains listed below, sequenced in a study of graft-versus-host responses after intestinal transplantation. Using immunoSEQ multiplex PCR, the repertoire was profiled, and TCRdb retains in-frame clones only, with some absent. This sample has under 20,000 clones, with approximately 80% found just once. The specimen was PBMCs, collected 14 days after transplant. These TCRs come from a human patient who received an intestinal transplant, so some T cells may come from the graft donor.

This chain links TRBV27 with TRBJ1-6; D not resolved. Germline CDR1 and CDR2: MNHEY and SMNVEV (reference sequence). Between the trimmed V and J ends, which lost 0 bases and 8 bases, there was a span of 8 bases. This CDR3 has 14 residues. The CDR3 spells CASSLSRGYSPLHF. CDR3 nucleotide sequence: TGTGCCAGCAGTTTATCGCGGGGTTATTCACCCCTCCACTTT.

The J gene is TRBJ2-3, the V gene TRBV27; 9 bases are a match to TRBD1. Per germline, CDR1 MNHEY and CDR2 SMNVEV (reference sequence). V lost 5 bases, J lost 1 base, and 7 bases stayed unmatched. The CDR3 is 16 amino acids. The CDR3 sequence: CASSPPGQGGTDTQYF. For the CDR3, the DNA is TGTGCCAGCAGTCCTCCGGGACAGGGTGGCACAGATACGCAGTATTTT.

The CDR3 here is CASSPDDGTGYEQFF. CDR3 DNA sequence: TGTGCCAGCAGTCCGGATGACGGGACAGGGTATGAGCAGTTCTTC. The J gene is TRBJ2-1, the V gene TRBV7-9, with 9 nucleotides matching TRBD1. V lost 6 bases to trimming and J lost 8 bases; unmatched junction nucleotides: 11. From germline, CDR1 is SEHNR and CDR2 FQNEAQ (reference sequence). CDR3 size: 15 residues.